This T cell receptor (beta chain) originates from a study of Graves' ophthalmopathy and Graves' hyperthyroidism. Study outcomes and limitations: Among thyroid clonotypes expanded above 0.001 frequency, most also appeared in blood. Predictions made by the model for ophthalmopathy progression reached 70.59% sensitivity and roughly 75% specificity.

This CDR3 is 16 amino acids long. Germline CDR1 and CDR2: SGHRS and YFSETQ. V was shortened by 2 bases and J by 0 bases, with 12 bases between the two germline ends. The table lists this clonotype with a few counts. What it recognizes is unknown. Other autoimmune disease, uncontrolled infection, pregnancy and lactation led to exclusion. PBMCs were density-gradient isolated from about 9.6 ml fresh blood. Using RNA transcripts, the TCR beta CDR3 regions were amplified. First-round RT-PCR relied on HTBI primers, and a second-round multiplex PCR came next. A single record per CDR3 protein comes from TCRdb applying MiXCR to the multiplex PCR reads. The sample includes some 15,000 distinct CDR3 sequences, around 50% of them seen just once.

The clonotype comes from a woman in her twenties or thirties with Graves' ophthalmopathy. The rearrangement joins TRBV5-1 to TRBJ1-3; D gene uncertain. The specimen sequenced was peripheral blood. CDR3 residues: CASSLDTIFSGNTIYF. In DNA form, the CDR3 reads TGCGCCAGCAGCTTAGACACGATCTTCTCTGGAAACACCATATATTTT. Full variable domain (rest looked up from reference TRBV5-1 and TRBJ1-3): KAGVTQTPRYLIKTRGQQVTLSCSPISGHRSVSWYQQTPGQGLQFLFEYFSETQRNKGNFPGRFSGRQFSNSRSEMNVSTLELGDSALYLCASSLDTIFSGNTIYFGEGSWLTVV.